Listed below are T cell receptor beta chains from one sample, sequenced in a study of T cell responses to AZD1222 COVID-19 vaccine. Sequencing used immunoSEQ multiplex PCR; TCRdb keeps in-frame clones, though not all of them. Of over 110,000 clones in the sample, roughly 91% are singletons; the top ten hold 5.1%. Sequences were derived from peripheral blood, sampled on day 0 of AZD1222 vaccination. These receptors all stem from an adult in good health. The CDR3 runs from the conserved cysteine through the conserved F or W. Each record gives: V gene, CDR3 length, J gene, CDR3 protein.

>TRBV6-2/TRBV6-3|14|TRBJ2-5
CASTPGGGVETQYF
>TRBV19|16|TRBJ2-2
CASSIRMRERSGELFF
>TRBV6-6|15|TRBJ2-1
CASNPGTGRGYEQFF
>TRBV5-5|14|TRBJ2-7
CASSLYSGSYEQYF
>TRBV12-3/TRBV12-4|13|TRBJ1-2
CASSSRQDWGYTF
>TRBV5-1|15|TRBJ2-3
CASSFQTGKTDTQYF
>TRBV5-1|17|TRBJ2-7
CASSQALLPTKTYEQYF
>TRBV28|14|TRBJ1-6
CASTLTGVNSPLHF
>TRBV19|15|TRBJ1-2
CASSIGGNNNYGYTF
>TRBV5-5|16|TRBJ2-1
CASSLTDRGRYNEQFF
>TRBV5-5|18|TRBJ2-7
CASSPALGGYSRAGEQYF
>TRBV4-2|17|TRBJ2-6
CASSPLAGPSGANVLTF
>TRBV13|12|TRBJ2-7
CASSLGGYEQYF
>TRBV5-4|14|TRBJ2-1
CASSRDSAYNEQFF
>TRBV5-1|14|TRBJ1-2
CASRTGQGFYGYTF
>TRBV7-2|15|TRBJ1-4
CASNPGGSINEKLFF
>TRBV5-4|15|TRBJ1-2
CASSGSGTGEYGYTF
>TRBV7-3|18|TRBJ2-7
CASSLELAGGPSSYEQYF
>TRBV7-9|16|TRBJ1-1
CASSLLRGTGGTEAFF
>TRBV5-1|16|TRBJ2-2
CASSIGTLKNTGELFF
>TRBV7-9|13|TRBJ1-3
CASSLLGSDTIYF